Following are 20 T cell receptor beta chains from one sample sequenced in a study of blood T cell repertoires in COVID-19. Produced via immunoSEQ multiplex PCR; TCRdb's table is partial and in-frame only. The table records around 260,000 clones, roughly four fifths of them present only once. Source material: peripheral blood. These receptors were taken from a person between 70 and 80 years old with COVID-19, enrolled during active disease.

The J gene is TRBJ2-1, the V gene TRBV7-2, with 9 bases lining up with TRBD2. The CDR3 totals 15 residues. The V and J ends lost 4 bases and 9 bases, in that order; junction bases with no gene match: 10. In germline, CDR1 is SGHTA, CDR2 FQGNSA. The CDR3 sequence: CASSSGLAEGVEQFF. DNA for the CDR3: TGTGCCAGCAGCTCGGGACTAGCTGAAGGTGTTGAGCAGTTCTTC. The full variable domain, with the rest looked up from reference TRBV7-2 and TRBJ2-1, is GAGVSQSPSNKVTEKGKDVELRCDPISGHTALYWYRQSLGQGLEFLIYFQGNSAPDKSGLPSDRFSAERTGGSVSTLTIQRTQQEDSAVYLCASSSGLAEGVEQFFGPGTRLTVL.

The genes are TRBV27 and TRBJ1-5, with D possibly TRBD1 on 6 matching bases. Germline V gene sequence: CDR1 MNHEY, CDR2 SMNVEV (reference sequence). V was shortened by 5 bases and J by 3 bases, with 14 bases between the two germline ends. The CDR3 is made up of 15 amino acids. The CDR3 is CASSLKTGINQPQHF. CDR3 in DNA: TGTGCCAGCAGTCTAAAAACAGGGATCAATCAGCCCCAGCATTTT.

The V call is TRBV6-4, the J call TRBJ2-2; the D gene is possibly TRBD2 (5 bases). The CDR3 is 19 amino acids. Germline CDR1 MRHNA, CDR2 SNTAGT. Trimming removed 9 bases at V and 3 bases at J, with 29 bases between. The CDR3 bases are TGTGCCAGACCAAACCGGCGGACTCCCAATTTGTTAGACACCGGGGAGCTGTTTTTT. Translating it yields CARPNRRTPNLLDTGELFF.

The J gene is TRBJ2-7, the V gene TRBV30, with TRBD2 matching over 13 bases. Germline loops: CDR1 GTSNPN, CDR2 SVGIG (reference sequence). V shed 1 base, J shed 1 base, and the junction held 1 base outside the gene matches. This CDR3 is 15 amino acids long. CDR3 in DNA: TGTGCCTGGAGTGGGACTAGCGGGAGTTCCTACGAGCAGTACTTC. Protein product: CAWSGTSGSSYEQYF.

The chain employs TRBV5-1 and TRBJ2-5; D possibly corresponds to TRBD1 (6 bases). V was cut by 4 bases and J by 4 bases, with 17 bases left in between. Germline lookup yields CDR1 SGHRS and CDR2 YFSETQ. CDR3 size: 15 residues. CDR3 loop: CASSRPQGDGETQYF. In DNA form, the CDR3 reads TGCGCCAGCAGCAGACCACAGGGAGATGGAGAGACCCAGTACTTC.

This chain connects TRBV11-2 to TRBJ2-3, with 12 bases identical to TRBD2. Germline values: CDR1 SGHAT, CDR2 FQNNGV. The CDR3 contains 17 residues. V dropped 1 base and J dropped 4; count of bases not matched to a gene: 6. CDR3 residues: CASSLGLAGVSADTQYF. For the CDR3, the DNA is TGTGCCAGCAGCTTAGGACTAGCGGGAGTGTCGGCAGATACGCAGTATTTT.

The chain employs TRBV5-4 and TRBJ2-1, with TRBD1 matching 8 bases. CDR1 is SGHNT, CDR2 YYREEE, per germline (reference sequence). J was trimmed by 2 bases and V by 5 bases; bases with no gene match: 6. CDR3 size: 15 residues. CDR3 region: CASSTPGQAYNEQFF. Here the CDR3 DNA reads TGTGCCAGCAGTACCCCGGGACAGGCCTACAATGAGCAGTTCTTC.

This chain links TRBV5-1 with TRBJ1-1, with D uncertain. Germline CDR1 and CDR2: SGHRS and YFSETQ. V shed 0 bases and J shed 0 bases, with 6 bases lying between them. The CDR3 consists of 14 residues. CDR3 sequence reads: CASSLGVMNTEAFF. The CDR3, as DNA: TGCGCCAGCAGCTTGGGAGTTATGAACACTGAAGCTTTCTTT.

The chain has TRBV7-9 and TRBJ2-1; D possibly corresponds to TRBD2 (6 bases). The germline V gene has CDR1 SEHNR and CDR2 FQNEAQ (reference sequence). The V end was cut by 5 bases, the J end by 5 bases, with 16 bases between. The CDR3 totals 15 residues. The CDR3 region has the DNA TGTGCCAGCAGCAGAGCGTGGGCGGGACACAATGAGCAGTTCTTC. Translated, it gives CASSRAWAGHNEQFF.

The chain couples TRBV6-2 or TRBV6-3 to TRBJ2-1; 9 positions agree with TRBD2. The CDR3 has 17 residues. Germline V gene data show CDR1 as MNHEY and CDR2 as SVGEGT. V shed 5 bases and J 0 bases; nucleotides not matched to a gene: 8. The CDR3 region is CASSRSGGSSSYNEQFF. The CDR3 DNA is TGTGCCAGCAGTAGGAGCGGGGGGTCGAGCTCCTACAATGAGCAGTTCTTC.

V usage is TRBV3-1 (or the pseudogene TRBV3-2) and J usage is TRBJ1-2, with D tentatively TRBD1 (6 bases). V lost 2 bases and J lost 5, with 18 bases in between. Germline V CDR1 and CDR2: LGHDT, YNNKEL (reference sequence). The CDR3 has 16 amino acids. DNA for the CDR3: TGTGCCAGCAGCCAATTCTCAGGACAGCGCGGTTATGGCTACACCTTC. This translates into CASSQFSGQRGYGYTF.

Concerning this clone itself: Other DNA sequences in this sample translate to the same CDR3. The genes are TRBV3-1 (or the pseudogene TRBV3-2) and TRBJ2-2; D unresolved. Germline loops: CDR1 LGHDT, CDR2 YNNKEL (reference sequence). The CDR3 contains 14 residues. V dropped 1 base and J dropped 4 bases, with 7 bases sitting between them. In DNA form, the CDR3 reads TGTGCCAGCAGCCAAGGGGCCGGCACCGGGGAGCTGTTTTTT. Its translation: CASSQGAGTGELFF.

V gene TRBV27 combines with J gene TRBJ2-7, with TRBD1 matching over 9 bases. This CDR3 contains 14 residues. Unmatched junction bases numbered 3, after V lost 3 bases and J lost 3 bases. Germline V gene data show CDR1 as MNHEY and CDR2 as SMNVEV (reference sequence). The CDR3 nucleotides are TGTGCCAGCAGTTTCAGGACAGGGGTCTACGAGCAGTACTTC. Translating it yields CASSFRTGVYEQYF.

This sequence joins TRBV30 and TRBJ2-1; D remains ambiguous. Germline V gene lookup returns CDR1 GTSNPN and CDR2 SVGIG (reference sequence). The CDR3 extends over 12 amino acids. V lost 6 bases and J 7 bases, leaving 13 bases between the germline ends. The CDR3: CACFAAKNEQFF. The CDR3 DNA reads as TGTGCCTGCTTCGCAGCGAAGAATGAGCAGTTCTTC.

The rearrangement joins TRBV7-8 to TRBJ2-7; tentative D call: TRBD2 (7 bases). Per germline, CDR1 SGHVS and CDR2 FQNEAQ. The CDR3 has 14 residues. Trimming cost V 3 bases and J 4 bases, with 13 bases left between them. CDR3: CASSFTGGQYEQYF. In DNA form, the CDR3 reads TGTGCCAGCAGCTTTACGGGGGGACAATACGAGCAGTACTTC.

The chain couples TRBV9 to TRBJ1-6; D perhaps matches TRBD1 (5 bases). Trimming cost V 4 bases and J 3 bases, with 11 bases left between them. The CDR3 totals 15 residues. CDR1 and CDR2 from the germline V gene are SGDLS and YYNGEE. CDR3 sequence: CASSMTESYNSPLHF. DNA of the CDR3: TGTGCCAGCAGCATGACAGAGAGCTATAATTCACCCCTCCACTTT.

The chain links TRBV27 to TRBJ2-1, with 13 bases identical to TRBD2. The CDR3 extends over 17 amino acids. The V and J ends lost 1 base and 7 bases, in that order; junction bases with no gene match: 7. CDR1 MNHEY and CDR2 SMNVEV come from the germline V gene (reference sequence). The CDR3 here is CASSLFRLAGGMNEQFF. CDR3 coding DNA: TGTGCCAGCAGTTTATTTAGACTAGCGGGGGGAATGAATGAGCAGTTCTTC.

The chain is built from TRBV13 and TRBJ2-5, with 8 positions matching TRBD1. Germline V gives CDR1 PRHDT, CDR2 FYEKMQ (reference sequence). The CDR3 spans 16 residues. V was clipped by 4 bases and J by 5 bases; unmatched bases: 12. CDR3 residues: CASSSPRDRGRETQYF. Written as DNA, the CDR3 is TGTGCCAGCAGCTCGCCACGCGACAGGGGCCGGGAGACCCAGTACTTC.

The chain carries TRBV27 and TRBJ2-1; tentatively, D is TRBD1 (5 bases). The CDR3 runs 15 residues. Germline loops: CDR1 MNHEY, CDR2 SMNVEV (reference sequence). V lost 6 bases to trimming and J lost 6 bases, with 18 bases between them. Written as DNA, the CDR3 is TGTGCCAGCAGCCGTGGGGCCCGCGGTATCAATGAGCAGTTCTTC. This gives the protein CASSRGARGINEQFF.

This chain's CDR3 is CAWTVEGGAFF. The CDR3 DNA reads as TGTGCCTGGACGGTGGAAGGGGGAGCTTTCTTT. The chain recombines TRBV30 with TRBJ1-1, with a tentative D call TRBD1 (6 bases). Trimming removed 4 bases from V and 10 bases from J, with 13 bases in between. CDR1 and CDR2 (germline): GTSNPN, SVGIG (reference sequence). The CDR3 runs 11 residues.